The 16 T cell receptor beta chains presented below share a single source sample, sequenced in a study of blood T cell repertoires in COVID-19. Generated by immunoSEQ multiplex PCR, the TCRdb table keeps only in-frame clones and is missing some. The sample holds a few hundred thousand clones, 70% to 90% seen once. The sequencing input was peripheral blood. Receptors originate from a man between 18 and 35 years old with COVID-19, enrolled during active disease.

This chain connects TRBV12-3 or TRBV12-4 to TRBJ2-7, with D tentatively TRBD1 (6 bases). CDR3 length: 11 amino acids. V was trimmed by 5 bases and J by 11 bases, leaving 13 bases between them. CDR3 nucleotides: TGTGCCAGCAGTCTCGGACAGCTCAAGTACTTC. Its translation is CASSLGQLKYF.

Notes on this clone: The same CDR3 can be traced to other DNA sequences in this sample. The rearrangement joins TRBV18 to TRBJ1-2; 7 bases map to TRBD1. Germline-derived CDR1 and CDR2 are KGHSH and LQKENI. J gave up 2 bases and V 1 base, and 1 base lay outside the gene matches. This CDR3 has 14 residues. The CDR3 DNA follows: TGTGCCAGCTCACCACAGGGGGCGAACTATGGCTACACCTTC. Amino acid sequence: CASSPQGANYGYTF.

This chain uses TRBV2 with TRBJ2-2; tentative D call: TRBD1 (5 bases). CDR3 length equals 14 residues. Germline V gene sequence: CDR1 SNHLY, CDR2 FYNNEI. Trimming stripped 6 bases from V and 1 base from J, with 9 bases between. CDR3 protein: CASRVQGNTGELFF. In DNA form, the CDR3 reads TGTGCCAGCAGGGTCCAGGGGAACACCGGGGAGCTGTTTTTT.

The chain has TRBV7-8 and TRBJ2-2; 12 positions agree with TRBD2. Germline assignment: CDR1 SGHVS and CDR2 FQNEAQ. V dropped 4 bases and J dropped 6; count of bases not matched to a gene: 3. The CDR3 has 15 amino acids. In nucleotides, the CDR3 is TGTGCCAGCAGCTCGACTAGCGGGGGATCCGGGGAGCTGTTTTTT. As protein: CASSSTSGGSGELFF.

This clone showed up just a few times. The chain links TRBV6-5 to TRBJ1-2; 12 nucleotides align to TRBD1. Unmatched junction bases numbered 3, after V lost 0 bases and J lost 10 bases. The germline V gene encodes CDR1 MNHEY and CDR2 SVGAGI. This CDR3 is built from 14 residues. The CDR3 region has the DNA TGTGCCAGCAGTTACTCGGGACAGGGGGCTGTCTACACCTTC. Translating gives CASSYSGQGAVYTF.

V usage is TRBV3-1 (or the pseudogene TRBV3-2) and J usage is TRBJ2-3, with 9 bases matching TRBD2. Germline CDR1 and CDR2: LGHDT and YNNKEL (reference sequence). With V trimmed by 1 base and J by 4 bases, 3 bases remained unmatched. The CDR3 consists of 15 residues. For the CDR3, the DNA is TGTGCCAGCAGCCAAGGAGCGGGGGGTGCAGATACGCAGTATTTT. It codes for CASSQGAGGADTQYF.

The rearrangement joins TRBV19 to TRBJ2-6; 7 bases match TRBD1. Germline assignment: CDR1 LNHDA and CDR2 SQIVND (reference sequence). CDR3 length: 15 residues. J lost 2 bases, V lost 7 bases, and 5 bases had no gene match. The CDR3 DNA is TGTGCCAGTATAGGAACAGGGGCTGGGGCCAACGTCCTGACTTTC. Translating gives CASIGTGAGANVLTF.

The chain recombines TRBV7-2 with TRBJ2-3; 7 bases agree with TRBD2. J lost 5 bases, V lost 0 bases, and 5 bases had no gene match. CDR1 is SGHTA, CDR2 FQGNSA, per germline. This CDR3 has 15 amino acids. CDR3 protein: CASSLAGSGGDTQYF. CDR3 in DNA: TGTGCCAGCAGCTTAGCGGGCTCGGGAGGAGATACGCAGTATTTT.

The CDR3 sequence is CASADIREGGHKGFQETQYF. Here the CDR3 DNA reads TGTGCCAGTGCCGATATCCGGGAGGGGGGTCATAAAGGGTTCCAAGAGACCCAGTACTTC. The chain links TRBV7-3 to TRBJ2-5; TRBD2 matches 8 bases. CDR1 SGHTA and CDR2 FQGTGA come from the germline V gene. This CDR3 has 20 amino acids. V shed 9 bases and J 1 base; nucleotides not matched to a gene: 25.

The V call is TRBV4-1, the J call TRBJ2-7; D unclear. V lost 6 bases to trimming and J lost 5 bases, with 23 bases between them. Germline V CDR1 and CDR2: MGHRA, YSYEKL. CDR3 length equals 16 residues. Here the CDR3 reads CASRPTLVPSRDEQYF. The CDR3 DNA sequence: TGCGCCAGCAGGCCCACCCTCGTCCCCTCGCGAGACGAGCAGTACTTC.

CDR3 nucleotides: TGTGCCAGCAGCTCAGGGGGTTTTAGGGGGCACCAAGAGACCCAGTACTTC. It yields the protein CASSSGGFRGHQETQYF. The chain links TRBV9 to TRBJ2-5; 7 nucleotides line up with TRBD1. The germline V gene has CDR1 SGDLS and CDR2 YYNGEE. CDR3 length: 17 amino acids. Losses at the gene ends were 4 bases for V and 0 bases for J; bases not matched to a gene: 12.

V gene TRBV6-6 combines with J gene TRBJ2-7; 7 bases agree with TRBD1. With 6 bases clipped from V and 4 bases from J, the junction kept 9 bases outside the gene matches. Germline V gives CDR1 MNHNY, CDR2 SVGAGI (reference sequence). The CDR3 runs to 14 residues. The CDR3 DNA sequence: TGTGCCAGCAGCCGCCCGGGACAGATTTACGAGCAGTACTTC. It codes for CASSRPGQIYEQYF.

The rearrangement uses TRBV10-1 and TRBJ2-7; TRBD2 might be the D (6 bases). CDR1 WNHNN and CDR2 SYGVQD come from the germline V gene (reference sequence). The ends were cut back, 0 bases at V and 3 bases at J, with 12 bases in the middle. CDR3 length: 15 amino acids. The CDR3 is CASSESRDSLYEQYF. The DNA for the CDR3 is TGCGCCAGCAGTGAGTCAAGGGACTCCCTCTACGAGCAGTACTTC.

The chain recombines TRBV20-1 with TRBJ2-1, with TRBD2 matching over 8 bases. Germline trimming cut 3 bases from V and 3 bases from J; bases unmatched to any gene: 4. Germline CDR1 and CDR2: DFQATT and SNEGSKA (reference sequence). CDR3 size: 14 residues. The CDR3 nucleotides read TGCAGTGCTAGTAGGGCGGGAGGCTACAATGAGCAGTTCTTC. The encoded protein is CSASRAGGYNEQFF.

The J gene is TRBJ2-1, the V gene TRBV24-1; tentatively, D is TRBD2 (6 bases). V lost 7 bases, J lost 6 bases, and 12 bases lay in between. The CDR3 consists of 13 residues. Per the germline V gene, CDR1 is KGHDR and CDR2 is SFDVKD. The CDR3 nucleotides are TGTGCCACCAGATCCCACGGGGGCAATGAGCAGTTCTTC. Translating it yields CATRSHGGNEQFF.

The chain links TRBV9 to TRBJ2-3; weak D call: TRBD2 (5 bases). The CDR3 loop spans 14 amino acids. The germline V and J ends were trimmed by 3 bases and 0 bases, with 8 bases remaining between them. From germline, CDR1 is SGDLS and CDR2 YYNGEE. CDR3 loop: CASSARTSTDTQYF. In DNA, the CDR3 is TGTGCCAGCAGCGCCAGGACTAGCACAGATACGCAGTATTTT.